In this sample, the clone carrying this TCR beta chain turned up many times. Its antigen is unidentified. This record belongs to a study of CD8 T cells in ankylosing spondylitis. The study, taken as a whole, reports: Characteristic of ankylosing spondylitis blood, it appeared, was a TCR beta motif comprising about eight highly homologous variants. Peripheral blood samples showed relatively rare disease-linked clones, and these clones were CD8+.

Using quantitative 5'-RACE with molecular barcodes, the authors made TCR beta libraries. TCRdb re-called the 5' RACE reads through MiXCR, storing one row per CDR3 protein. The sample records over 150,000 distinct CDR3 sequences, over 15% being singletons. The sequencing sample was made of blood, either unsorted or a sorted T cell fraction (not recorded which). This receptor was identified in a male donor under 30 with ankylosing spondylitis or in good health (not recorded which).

The CDR3 is CSVWDNEQFF. CDR3 nucleotide sequence: TGCAGCGTTTGGGACAATGAGCAGTTCTTC. V is TRBV29-1 and J is TRBJ2-1; D is ambiguous. The V end lost 5 bases, the J end lost 5 bases, and 4 bases lay between the germline ends. Germline V CDR1 and CDR2: SQVTM, ANQGSEA. The CDR3 runs to 10 residues.